This TCR beta chain was sequenced in a study of blood T cells in healthy people across ages. A J-beta primer mix and a sample-barcoded 5' primer were used in a second PCR of about 7 to 12 cycles. Each CDR3 protein is one row after TCRdb ran MiXCR on the 5' RACE reads. This table has about 1 million distinct CDR3 sequences, under 30% appearing once. The CDR3 consists of 14 residues. CDR1 KGHDR and CDR2 SFDVKD come from the germline V gene. There are a few counts of this clonotype. The sample was also reused in another study, on T cells of mothers and their children.

What was sequenced was blood. This sequence joins TRBV24-1 and TRBJ2-5; D may be TRBD1 (6 bases). The tail of the sequence fits TRBJ2-1 better, so the J call may be wrong. This clonotype originated in a girl aged 2-15 years in good health. In nucleotides, the CDR3 is TGTGCCACCAGTGATCTCAGTCTGGGGGCTGAGCAGTTCTTC. This gives the protein CATSDLSLGAEQFF.